This T cell receptor beta chain was sequenced during a study of cytomegalovirus exposure and HLA in healthy donors. Notes on the study in general: CMV serostatus was the only recorded immune exposure for donors.

The PCR employed 60 Vbeta primers together with 13 Jbeta primers. Clones were read by immunoSEQ multiplex PCR, and TCRdb kept only the in-frame ones, dropping some. Counted here are under 200,000 clones, around 75% occurring once; the ten biggest clones make up approximately 1.8%. The CDR3 contains 15 residues. Looked up from germline, CDR1 is MRHNA and CDR2 is SNTAGT. With 4 bases clipped from V and 8 bases from J, the junction kept 8 bases outside the gene matches. In regard to this clone: As yet, its antigen is unknown.

This TCR was recovered from a woman aged 25 to 39 in good health and CMV-seronegative. Input material: PBMCs. The V gene is TRBV6-4, the J gene TRBJ2-1; 10 bases line up with TRBD2. CDR3: CASSATSGEGDEQFF. For the CDR3, the DNA is TGTGCCAGCAGTGCCACTAGCGGGGAAGGCGATGAGCAGTTCTTC.